One sample yielded the 20 T cell receptor beta chains listed below, sequenced in a study of T cells in Graves' hyperthyroidism and ophthalmopathy. Researchers amplified the TCR beta CDR3 regions from RNA transcripts. The HTBI primer set drove a first-round RT-PCR of the TCR CDR3. TCRdb analysed the multiplex PCR reads with MiXCR anew, one entry per CDR3 protein. The sample holds about 480,000 distinct CDR3 sequences, 13% to 15% seen once. The sequenced material came from blood. These receptors were collected from a woman aged 18-35 years with Graves' hyperthyroidism.

In this sample, this clonotype turned up many times. The junction and the germline gene differ at one end; a read error may be behind it. The CDR3 coding sequence is TGTGCCAGCAGTTTAGTAACAGGGGGCACTGAAGCTTTCTTT. Residues: CASSLVTGGTEAFF. The chain couples TRBV11-2 to TRBJ1-1, with TRBD1 matching over 8 bases. The CDR3 spans 14 residues. Germline loops: CDR1 SGHAT, CDR2 FQNNGV.

This clonotype was found many times. The CDR3 region has the DNA TGTGCCAGTAGTACTGGGACAGGGTGGTGGAGCACTGAAGCTTTCTTT. As protein: CASSTGTGWWSTEAFF. The rearrangement uses TRBV19 and TRBJ1-1; 9 bases map to TRBD1. Germline-derived CDR1 and CDR2 are LNHDA and SQIVND (reference sequence). J was trimmed by 4 bases and V by 4 bases; bases with no gene match: 10. The CDR3 is 16 residues long.

This clonotype has a count of ten or more. The J gene is TRBJ2-5, the V gene TRBV11-2, with 7 bases that match TRBD2. The CDR3 is made up of 13 amino acids. Trimming removed 5 bases from V and 4 bases from J; junction bases left unmatched: 4. Germline assignment: CDR1 SGHAT and CDR2 FQNNGV. The CDR3 region is CASSPTSVETQYF. The CDR3 bases are TGTGCCAGCAGCCCTACTAGCGTAGAGACCCAGTACTTC.

This clonotype was found many times. V gene TRBV19 combines with J gene TRBJ2-3; TRBD2 matches at 8 bases. With 5 bases clipped from V and 0 bases from J, the junction kept 13 bases outside the gene matches. Germline V CDR1 and CDR2: LNHDA, SQIVND (reference sequence). This CDR3 comprises 18 residues. The CDR3 sequence: CASSRGALLAESTDTQYF. The CDR3 coding sequence is TGTGCCAGTAGTCGCGGGGCCTTACTAGCGGAAAGCACAGATACGCAGTATTTT. Supplemented by reference TRBV19 and TRBJ2-3, the full variable domain reads DGGITQSPKYLFRKEGQNVTLSCEQNLNHDAMYWYRQDPGQGLRLIYYSQIVNDFQKGDIAEGYSVSREKKESFPLTVTSAQKNPTAFYLCASSRGALLAESTDTQYFGPGTRLTVL.

This clonotype showed up many times. The rearrangement uses TRBV7-9 and TRBJ1-2; D gene unclear. Deletions cut 5 bases from V and 3 bases from J, with 16 bases between. The CDR3 consists of 15 residues. The germline V gene encodes CDR1 SEHNR and CDR2 FQNEAQ (reference sequence). CDR3 amino acids: CASSLLEGRDYGYTF. CDR3 nucleotide sequence: TGTGCCAGCAGCCTGCTTGAGGGAAGGGACTATGGCTACACCTTC.

V is TRBV30 and J is TRBJ2-5; no clear D. V lost 4 bases, J lost 2 bases, and 8 bases lay in between. The CDR3 sequence is 12 residues long. CDR1 and CDR2 from the germline V gene are GTSNPN and SVGIG (reference sequence). The CDR3 region has the DNA TGTGCCTGGAACACAGTACAAGAGACCCAGTACTTC. It specifies CAWNTVQETQYF.

This clonotype was detected many times. The chain carries TRBV5-6 and TRBJ1-1, with D hard to call. CDR1 SGHDT and CDR2 YYEEEE come from the germline V gene. This CDR3 comprises 14 residues. V was clipped by 4 bases and J by 1 base, with 11 bases between them. The CDR3 sequence is CASSPAPGNTEAFF. CDR3 in DNA: TGTGCCAGCAGCCCCGCTCCAGGGAACACTGAAGCTTTCTTT.

This clonotype was recorded many times. The chain couples TRBV27 to TRBJ2-3; tentatively, D is TRBD1 (5 bases). CDR1 is MNHEY, CDR2 SMNVEV, per germline (reference sequence). Trimming cost V 2 bases and J 8 bases, with 14 bases left between them. The CDR3 sequence is 14 residues long. CDR3 sequence: CASSLGALPFTQYF. The CDR3 DNA follows: TGTGCCAGCAGTTTAGGGGCCCTACCGTTTACGCAGTATTTT.

There are many counts of this clonotype. The chain combines TRBV20-1 with TRBJ2-7, with 11 bases aligning to TRBD1. Unmatched junction bases numbered 3, after V lost 0 bases and J lost 5 bases. The germline gives CDR1 DFQATT, CDR2 SNEGSKA (reference sequence). There are 14 residues in the CDR3. The CDR3 bases are TGCAGTGCTAGAGATGGGGACAGGGGGGACGAGCAGTACTTC. Translated, it gives CSARDGDRGDEQYF.

This clonotype was counted at least ten times. The chain joins TRBV2 to TRBJ2-2, with TRBD1 as a possible D gene (5 bases). With 6 bases removed from V and 1 base from J, the gap between germline ends came to 9 bases. This CDR3 is 14 amino acids long. In germline, CDR1 is SNHLY, CDR2 FYNNEI. The CDR3 is CASRPDKNTGELFF. CDR3 nucleotides: TGTGCCAGCAGACCGGACAAGAACACCGGGGAGCTGTTTTTT.

This clonotype was picked up many times. The genes are TRBV12-5 and TRBJ1-1; no clear D. With 1 base removed from V and 8 bases from J, the gap between germline ends came to 5 bases. In germline, CDR1 is LGHNT, CDR2 FRNRAP. CDR3 length: 11 amino acids. The DNA of the CDR3 is TGTGCTAGTGGTTTGGGGACCGAAGCTTTCTTT. Amino acid sequence: CASGLGTEAFF.

This clonotype has at least ten counts. The genes are TRBV30 and TRBJ1-1, with 7 positions matching TRBD1. The CDR3 totals 13 residues. Germline CDR1 is GTSNPN and CDR2 is SVGIG (reference sequence). With V trimmed by 1 base and J by 5 bases, 4 bases remained unmatched. CDR3 DNA: TGTGCCTGGAGTGGGGCAGGGGGTACTGAAGCTTTCTTT. Its translation is CAWSGAGGTEAFF.

This clonotype showed up just a few times. The chain is built from TRBV3-1 and TRBJ2-5; TRBD2 might be the D (6 bases). From germline, CDR1 is LGHDT and CDR2 YNNKEL (reference sequence). The CDR3 is made up of 15 amino acids. V shed 1 base and J shed 4 bases, with 13 bases lying between them. CDR3 residues: CASSQVRDSLETQYF. The DNA for the CDR3 is TGTGCCAGCAGCCAAGTCCGGGACTCCCTAGAGACCCAGTACTTC.

This clonotype came up many times. The CDR3 sequence: CASSVAGTEMNTEAFF. The CDR3 region has the DNA TGTGCCAGCAGCGTAGCCGGGACAGAGATGAACACTGAAGCTTTCTTT. The chain couples TRBV27 to TRBJ1-1; TRBD1 aligns across 7 bases. Unmatched junction bases numbered 10, after V lost 6 bases and J lost 0 bases. Per the germline V gene, CDR1 is MNHEY and CDR2 is SMNVEV (reference sequence). CDR3 length: 16 residues.

This chain joins TRBV20-1 and TRBJ1-1, with no clear D. The V gene lost 3 bases and the J gene lost 0 bases, with 8 bases spanning the gap. CDR1 and CDR2 (germline): DFQATT, SNEGSKA (reference sequence). CDR3 length: 13 amino acids. CDR3 nucleotide sequence: TGCAGTGCTAGCTCCCATCTGAACACTGAAGCTTTCTTT. Its translation: CSASSHLNTEAFF.

This clonotype was recorded at least ten times. The V and J genes are TRBV28 and TRBJ1-1, with TRBD1 identical over 7 bases. J lost 5 bases, V lost 3 bases, and 9 bases had no gene match. The CDR3 loop spans 15 amino acids. Germline CDR1 and CDR2: MDHEN and SYDVKM. The CDR3 is CASSLVTGAVTEAFF. The CDR3 bases are TGTGCCAGCAGTTTGGTCACAGGGGCGGTGACTGAAGCTTTCTTT.

The V call is TRBV6-1, the J call TRBJ2-3; TRBD2 is a possible D gene (5 bases). The CDR3 runs 16 residues. Germline V gene lookup returns CDR1 MNHNS and CDR2 SASEGT. The germline V and J ends were trimmed by 5 bases and 14 bases, with 29 bases remaining between them. For the CDR3, the DNA is TGTGCCAGCAGTTTTGGACTTGCCCACAGAATGTCGTTGGGGTATTTT. This gives the protein CASSFGLAHRMSLGYF.

This clonotype was observed at least ten times. The gene calls are TRBV13 and TRBJ1-6; 8 bases agree with TRBD1. From germline, CDR1 is PRHDT and CDR2 FYEKMQ (reference sequence). With V trimmed by 5 bases and J by 7 bases, 4 bases remained unmatched. CDR3 length: 14 amino acids. The CDR3 nucleotides read TGTGCCAGCAGCGTCGGGACAGGCAATTCACCCCTCCACTTT. As protein: CASSVGTGNSPLHF.

In this sample, this clonotype turned up a few times. V is TRBV19 and J is TRBJ2-5; 7 nucleotides agree with TRBD2. V dropped 5 bases and J dropped 4; count of bases not matched to a gene: 7. The length of the CDR3 is 14 residues. CDR1 is LNHDA, CDR2 SQIVND, per germline (reference sequence). In DNA, the CDR3 is TGTGCCAGTAGTGCTCGGGAGCGGGGAGAGACCCAGTACTTC. Its translation is CASSARERGETQYF.

This clonotype was observed a few times. V usage is TRBV18 and J usage is TRBJ1-2; the match to TRBD1 covers 7 bases. Germline V gene lookup returns CDR1 KGHSH and CDR2 LQKENI. CDR3 size: 14 residues. V was clipped by 3 bases and J by 4 bases; unmatched bases: 5. The CDR3 nucleotides read TGTGCCAGCTCACCCGACAGGGTGAGCTATGGCTACACCTTC. It translates to CASSPDRVSYGYTF.